This T cell receptor (beta chain) was documented in a study of patients and donors after allogeneic stem cell transplantation. TCRdb re-called the RT-PCR reads with MiXCR, one entry per CDR3 protein. The sample holds about 200,000 distinct CDR3 sequences, 41% seen once. Sequenced sample: blood, either unsorted or a sorted T cell fraction (not recorded which). The TCR originated in a human donor who was either an allogeneic HSCT recipient or a stem cell or donor lymphocyte infusion donor (not recorded which). It is not recorded whose cells these are; they may come from a transplant donor.

DNA for the CDR3: TGTGCCAGCAGTGTCCGTAATTGGGGGGAGCTGTTTTTT. Protein: CASSVRNWGELFF. The V gene is TRBV6-5, the J gene TRBJ2-2, with D uncertain. Between the trimmed V and J ends, which lost 5 bases and 8 bases, there was a span of 12 bases. This CDR3 is 13 amino acids long. Germline V CDR1 and CDR2: MNHEY, SVGAGI.